These 3 T cell receptor beta chains were all obtained from the same sample, sequenced in a study of CD8+CD57+ T cells in acquired aplastic anemia. All patients picked for sequencing had shown, by flow cytometry, an expansion of CD8+CD57+ cells. TCR beta VDJ and CDR3 profiles were obtained from a genomic DNA template. TCRdb re-called the reads with MiXCR, one entry per CDR3 protein. The sample includes 170,000 or so distinct CDR3 sequences, 50% to 65% of them seen just once. Input material: sorted CD4+, CD8+, or CD8+CD57+ T cells (not recorded which) from PBMCs. All receptors derive from a human donor with aplastic anemia.

This chain links TRBV15 with TRBJ2-1, with unresolved D. Trimming stripped 3 bases from V and 5 bases from J, with 14 bases between. CDR1 is LNHNV and CDR2 is YYDKDF in the germline V gene (reference sequence). The CDR3 consists of 15 residues. The CDR3 DNA follows: TGTGCCACCAGCAGGAACCTTGCTCGGGACAATGAGCAGTTCTTC. It encodes CATSRNLARDNEQFF. The whole variable domain, remainder taken from reference TRBV15 and TRBJ2-1, is DAMVIQNPRYQVTQFGKPVTLSCSQTLNHNVMYWYQQKSSQAPKLLFHYYDKDFNNEADTPDNFQSRRPNTSFCFLDIRSPGLGDTAMYLCATSRNLARDNEQFFGPGTRLTVL.

This rearrangement joins TRBV14 to TRBJ1-2; D call uncertain. V dropped 1 base and J dropped 3 bases, with 9 bases sitting between them. The CDR3 runs 14 residues. Per the germline V gene, CDR1 is SGHDN and CDR2 is FVKESK. DNA for the CDR3: TGTGCCAGCAGCCAAGGTCGGCAAGACTATGGCTACACCTTC. It encodes CASSQGRQDYGYTF.

This chain links TRBV24-1 with TRBJ1-5; D is unresolved. Germline-derived CDR1 and CDR2 are KGHDR and SFDVKD. The CDR3 length is 16 residues. The V gene lost 2 bases and the J gene lost 1 base, with 11 bases spanning the gap. CDR3 sequence (DNA): TGTGCCACCAGTGATTCGCGAGGTACGAGCAATCAGCCCCAGCATTTT. It yields the protein CATSDSRGTSNQPQHF.